One and the same sample provided the 10 T cell receptor beta chains below, sequenced in a study of shared T cell receptors in the human thymus. The assay was immunoSEQ multiplex PCR, and TCRdb's table has in-frame clones only and misses some. The sample includes hundreds of thousands of clones, 70% to 90% of them seen just once. Another study also made use of these data, one on human thymus T cells.

The specimen was thymocytes. These TCRs come from a boy less than two years old with a congenital heart defect.

This clone was seen only a few times. The CDR3 bases are TGTGCCAGCAGCTTGCGGAGCGGGAGGGAAGATACGCAGTATTTT. This sequence encodes CASSLRSGREDTQYF. V usage is TRBV5-4 and J usage is TRBJ2-3; 10 nucleotides match TRBD2. The CDR3 is 15 amino acids. The germline gives CDR1 SGHNT, CDR2 YYREEE (reference sequence). Germline trimming cut 1 base from V and 5 bases from J; bases unmatched to any gene: 4. Together with reference TRBV5-4 and TRBJ2-3, the CDR3 gives the full variable domain: ETGVTQSPTHLIKTRGQQVTLRCSSQSGHNTVSWYQQALGQGPQFIFQYYREEENGRGNFPPRFSGLQFPNYSSELNVNALELDDSALYLCASSLRSGREDTQYFGPGTRLTVL.

The chain links TRBV4-2 to TRBJ2-5, with TRBD2 identical over 14 bases. V lost 3 bases and J lost 11; bases outside the gene matches: 11. Germline V gene sequence: CDR1 LGHNA, CDR2 YNFKEQ. The CDR3 is 16 residues long. The CDR3 region is CASSQPNSGTSGRQYF. The CDR3, as DNA: TGTGCCAGCAGCCAGCCCAATTCCGGGACTAGCGGGAGACAGTACTTC.

V is TRBV4-3 and J is TRBJ2-5; TRBD1 matches at 8 bases. The CDR3 length is 17 residues. Germline loops: CDR1 LGHNA, CDR2 YSLEER. V dropped 0 bases and J dropped 5; count of bases not matched to a gene: 11. The CDR3 protein is CASSQDLPAGGLETQYF. The CDR3 nucleotides are TGCGCCAGCAGCCAAGATCTGCCGGCAGGGGGCCTGGAGACCCAGTACTTC.

The rearrangement joins TRBV14 to TRBJ2-3; TRBD1 might be the D (6 bases). Per germline, CDR1 SGHDN and CDR2 FVKESK. Trimming left V 5 bases short and J 1 base short, with 10 bases between. The CDR3 spans 14 residues. CDR3 sequence reads: CASSSKGGTDTQYF. The CDR3 DNA is TGTGCCAGCAGCTCCAAGGGGGGCACAGATACGCAGTATTTT.

This clone was observed a few times. This chain links TRBV5-6 with TRBJ2-3, with 10 bases identical to TRBD2. With 6 bases clipped from V and 2 bases from J, the junction kept 3 bases outside the gene matches. CDR3 length: 14 residues. The germline V gene encodes CDR1 SGHDT and CDR2 YYEEEE. Here the CDR3 reads CASNGLADTDTQYF. In DNA, the CDR3 is TGTGCCAGCAACGGACTAGCGGACACAGATACGCAGTATTTT.

This chain joins TRBV5-6 and TRBJ1-2, with 7 nucleotides matching TRBD1. The CDR3 spans 19 residues. Trimming took 2 bases from V and 7 from J; bases not matched to a gene: 23. In germline, CDR1 is SGHDT, CDR2 YYEEEE. The CDR3 DNA reads as TGTGCCAGCAGCTTCCCCTGGGACAGTCGGTGGCCCAAGATTCGTGGCTACACCTTC. This sequence encodes CASSFPWDSRWPKIRGYTF. The full variable domain, its missing parts supplied by reference TRBV5-6 and TRBJ1-2, is DAGVTQSPTHLIKTRGQQVTLRCSPKSGHDTVSWYQQALGQGPQFIFQYYEEEERQRGNFPDRFSGHQFPNYSSELNVNALLLGDSALYLCASSFPWDSRWPKIRGYTFGSGTRLTVV.

The CDR3 DNA reads TGTGCCAGCAGAACTAGCGGGGTGGGCTACGAGCAGTACTTC. This translates into CASRTSGVGYEQYF. The chain has TRBV7-8 and TRBJ2-7; 10 nucleotides line up with TRBD2. V shed 6 bases and J 3 bases; nucleotides not matched to a gene: 5. CDR3 size: 14 residues. The V gene's germline CDR1 is SGHVS and CDR2 FQNEAQ. The complete variable domain, with remaining parts taken from reference TRBV7-8 and TRBJ2-7, reads GAGVSQSPRYKVAKRGQDVALRCDPISGHVSLFWYQQALGQGPEFLTYFQNEAQLDKSGLPSDRFFAERPEGSVSTLKIQRTQQEDSAVYLCASRTSGVGYEQYFGPGTRLTVT.

CDR3 protein: CASGSEATNTGELFF. CDR3 nucleotides: TGTGCCAGCGGCTCGGAGGCGACGAACACCGGGGAGCTGTTTTTT. V usage is TRBV6-1 and J usage is TRBJ2-2; tentative D call: TRBD2 (5 bases). Germline lookup yields CDR1 MNHNS and CDR2 SASEGT. The length of the CDR3 is 15 residues. V was pared by 8 bases and J by 0 bases, with 13 bases between.

This chain links TRBV10-3 with TRBJ2-1, with TRBD1 matching over 7 bases. J was trimmed by 7 bases and V by 6 bases; bases with no gene match: 6. The CDR3 is 13 amino acids. Per germline, CDR1 ENHRY and CDR2 SYGVKD. The DNA of the CDR3 is TGTGCCATCAGGAGAGACAGGGAGAATGAGCAGTTCTTC. Protein product: CAIRRDRENEQFF.

The rearrangement joins TRBV28 to TRBJ2-7, with 8 bases that match TRBD2. This CDR3 has 14 amino acids. The germline gives CDR1 MDHEN, CDR2 SYDVKM. V lost 4 bases to trimming and J lost 4 bases; unmatched junction nucleotides: 6. The CDR3 here is CASSWAGGYYEQYF. The DNA for the CDR3 is TGTGCCAGCAGTTGGGCGGGAGGCTATTACGAGCAGTACTTC.